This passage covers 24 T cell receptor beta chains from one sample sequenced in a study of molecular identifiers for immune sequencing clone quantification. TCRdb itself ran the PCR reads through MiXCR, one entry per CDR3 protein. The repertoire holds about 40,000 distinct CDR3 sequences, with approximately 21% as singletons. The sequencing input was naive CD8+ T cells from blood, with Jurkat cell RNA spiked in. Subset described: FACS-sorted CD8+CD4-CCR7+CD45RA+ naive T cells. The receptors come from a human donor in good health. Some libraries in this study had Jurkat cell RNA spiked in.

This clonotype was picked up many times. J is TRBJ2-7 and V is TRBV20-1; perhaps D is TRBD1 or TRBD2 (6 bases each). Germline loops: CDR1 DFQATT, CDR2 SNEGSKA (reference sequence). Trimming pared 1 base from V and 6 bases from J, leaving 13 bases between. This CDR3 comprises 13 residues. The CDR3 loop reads CSARVQGRPEQYF. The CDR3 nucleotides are TGCAGTGCTAGAGTGCAGGGGAGGCCCGAGCAGTACTTC.

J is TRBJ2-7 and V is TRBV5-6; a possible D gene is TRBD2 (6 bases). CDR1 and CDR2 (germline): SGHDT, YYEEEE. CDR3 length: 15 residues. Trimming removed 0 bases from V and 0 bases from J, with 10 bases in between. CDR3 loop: CASSLEGGSSYEQYF. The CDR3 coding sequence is TGTGCCAGCAGCTTGGAGGGAGGTAGCTCCTACGAGCAGTACTTC.

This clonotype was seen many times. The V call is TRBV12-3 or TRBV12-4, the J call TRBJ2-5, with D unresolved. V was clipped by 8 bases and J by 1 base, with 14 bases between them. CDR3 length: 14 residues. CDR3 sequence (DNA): TGTGCCAGCTCCACAGCTCAGATCCAAGAGACCCAGTACTTC. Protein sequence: CASSTAQIQETQYF.

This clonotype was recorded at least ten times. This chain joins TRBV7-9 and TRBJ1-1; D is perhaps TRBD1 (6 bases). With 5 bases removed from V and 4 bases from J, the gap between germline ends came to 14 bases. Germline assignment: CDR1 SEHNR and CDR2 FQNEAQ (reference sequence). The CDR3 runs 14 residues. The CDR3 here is CASSIRTETTEAFF. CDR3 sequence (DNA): TGTGCCAGCAGCATCCGGACAGAGACCACTGAAGCTTTCTTT.

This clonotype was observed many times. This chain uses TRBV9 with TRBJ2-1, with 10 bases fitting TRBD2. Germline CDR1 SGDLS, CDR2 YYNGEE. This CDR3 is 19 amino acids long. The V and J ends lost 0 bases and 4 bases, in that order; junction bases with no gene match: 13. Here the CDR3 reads CASSVGSGLAGVLYNEQFF. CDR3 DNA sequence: TGTGCCAGCAGCGTAGGGTCAGGTCTAGCGGGAGTCTTGTACAATGAGCAGTTCTTC.

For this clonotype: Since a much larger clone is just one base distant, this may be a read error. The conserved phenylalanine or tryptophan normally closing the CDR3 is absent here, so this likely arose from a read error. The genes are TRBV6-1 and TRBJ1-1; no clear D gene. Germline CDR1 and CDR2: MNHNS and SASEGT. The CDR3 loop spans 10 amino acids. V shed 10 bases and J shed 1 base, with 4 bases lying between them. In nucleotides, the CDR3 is TGTGCCACCAGGAACACTGAAGCTTTCCTT. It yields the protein CATRNTEAFL.

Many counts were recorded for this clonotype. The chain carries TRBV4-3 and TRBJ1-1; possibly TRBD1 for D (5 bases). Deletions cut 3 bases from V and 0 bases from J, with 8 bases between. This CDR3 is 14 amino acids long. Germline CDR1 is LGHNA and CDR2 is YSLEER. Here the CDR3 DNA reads TGCGCCAGCAGCCAGGACATAGTGAACACTGAAGCTTTCTTT. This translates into CASSQDIVNTEAFF.

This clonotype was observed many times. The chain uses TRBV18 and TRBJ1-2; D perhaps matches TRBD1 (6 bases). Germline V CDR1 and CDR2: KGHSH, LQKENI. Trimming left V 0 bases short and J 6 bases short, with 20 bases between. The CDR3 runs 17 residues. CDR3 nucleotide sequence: TGTGCCAGCTCACCACCTCCAGGGGCCCGGGGCCAGGATGGCTACACCTTC. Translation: CASSPPPGARGQDGYTF.

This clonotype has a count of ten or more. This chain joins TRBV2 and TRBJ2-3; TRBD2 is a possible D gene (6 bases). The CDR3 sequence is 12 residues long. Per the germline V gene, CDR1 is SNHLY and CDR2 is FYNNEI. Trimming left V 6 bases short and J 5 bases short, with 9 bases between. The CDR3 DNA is TGTGCCAGCAGGGGGAGGAGAGATACGCAGTATTTT. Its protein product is CASRGRRDTQYF. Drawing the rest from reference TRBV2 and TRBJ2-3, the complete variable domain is EPEVTQTPSHQVTQMGQEVILRCVPISNHLYFYWYRQILGQKVEFLVSFYNNEISEKSEIFDDQFSVERPDGSNFTLKIRSTKLEDSAMYFCASRGRRDTQYFGPGTRLTVL.

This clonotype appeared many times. The CDR3 region has the DNA TGTGCCAGTAGTATCCAGCGGGGGGGCCCGGGGACAGATACGCAGTATTTT. Translating gives CASSIQRGGPGTDTQYF. The chain joins TRBV19 to TRBJ2-3, with 10 bases fitting TRBD2. Trimming at V came to 3 bases and at J to 3 bases, leaving 9 bases not matched to a gene. The CDR3 is 17 residues long. Germline CDR1 reads LNHDA; CDR2 reads SQIVND (reference sequence).

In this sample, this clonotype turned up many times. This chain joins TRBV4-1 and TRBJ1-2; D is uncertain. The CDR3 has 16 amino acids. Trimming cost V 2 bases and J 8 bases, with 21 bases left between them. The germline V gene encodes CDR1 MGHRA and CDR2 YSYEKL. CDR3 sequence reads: CASSQYRTETSWGYTF. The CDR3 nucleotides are TGCGCCAGCAGCCAATACCGGACCGAGACTTCGTGGGGCTACACCTTC.

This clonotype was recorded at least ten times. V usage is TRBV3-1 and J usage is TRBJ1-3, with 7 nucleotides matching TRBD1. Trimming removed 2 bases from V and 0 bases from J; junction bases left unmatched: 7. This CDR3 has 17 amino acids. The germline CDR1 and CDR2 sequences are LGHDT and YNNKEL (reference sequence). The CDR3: CASSQTPGQTSGNTIYF. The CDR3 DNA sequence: TGTGCCAGCAGCCAAACACCGGGACAGACCTCTGGAAACACCATATATTTT.

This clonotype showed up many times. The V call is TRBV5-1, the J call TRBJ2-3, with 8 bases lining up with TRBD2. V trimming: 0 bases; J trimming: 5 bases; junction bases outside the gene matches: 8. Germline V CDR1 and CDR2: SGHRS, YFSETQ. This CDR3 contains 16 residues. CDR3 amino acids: CASSLELAGPGDTQYF. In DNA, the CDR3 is TGCGCCAGCAGCTTGGAGCTAGCGGGTCCGGGAGATACGCAGTATTTT.

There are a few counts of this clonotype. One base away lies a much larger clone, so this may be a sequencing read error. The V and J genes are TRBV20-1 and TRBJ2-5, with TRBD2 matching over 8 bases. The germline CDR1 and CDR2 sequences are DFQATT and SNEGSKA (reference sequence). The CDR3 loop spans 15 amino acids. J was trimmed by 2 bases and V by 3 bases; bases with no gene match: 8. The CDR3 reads CSASYPAGAQETQYF. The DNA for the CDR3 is TGCAGTGCTAGTTACCCAGCGGGGGCTCAAGAGACCCAGTACTTC.

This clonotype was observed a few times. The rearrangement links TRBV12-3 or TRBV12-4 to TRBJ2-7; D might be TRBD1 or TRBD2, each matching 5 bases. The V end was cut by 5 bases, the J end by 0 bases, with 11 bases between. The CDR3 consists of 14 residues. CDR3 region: CASSPGTASYEQYF. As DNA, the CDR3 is TGTGCCAGCAGTCCCGGGACCGCCTCCTACGAGCAGTACTTC.

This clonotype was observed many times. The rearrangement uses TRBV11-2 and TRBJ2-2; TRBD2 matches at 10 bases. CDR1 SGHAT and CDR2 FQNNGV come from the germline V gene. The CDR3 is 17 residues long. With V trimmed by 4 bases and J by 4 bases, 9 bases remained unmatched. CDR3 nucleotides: TGTGCCAGCAGCTCATCCCTAGCGGGGGCCCTCACCGGGGAGCTGTTTTTT. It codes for CASSSSLAGALTGELFF.

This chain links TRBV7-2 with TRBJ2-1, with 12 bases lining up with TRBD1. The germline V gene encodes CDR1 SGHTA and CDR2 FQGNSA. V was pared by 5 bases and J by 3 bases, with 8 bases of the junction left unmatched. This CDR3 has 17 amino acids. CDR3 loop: CASSPRDRGPNYNEQFF. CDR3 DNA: TGTGCCAGCAGCCCCCGGGACAGGGGGCCGAACTACAATGAGCAGTTCTTC.

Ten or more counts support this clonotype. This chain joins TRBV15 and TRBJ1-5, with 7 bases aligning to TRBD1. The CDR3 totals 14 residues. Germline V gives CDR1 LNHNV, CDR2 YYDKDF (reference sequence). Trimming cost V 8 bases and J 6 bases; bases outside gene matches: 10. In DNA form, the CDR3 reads TGTGCCACCCGTGACAGGGCCGTAGGTCAGCCCCAGCATTTT. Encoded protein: CATRDRAVGQPQHF.

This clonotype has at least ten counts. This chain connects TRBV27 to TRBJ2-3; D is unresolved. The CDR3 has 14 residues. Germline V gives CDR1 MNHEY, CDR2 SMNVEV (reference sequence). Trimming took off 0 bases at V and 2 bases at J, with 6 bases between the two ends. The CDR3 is CASSLSLYTDTQYF. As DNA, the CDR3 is TGTGCCAGCAGTTTATCACTGTACACAGATACGCAGTATTTT.

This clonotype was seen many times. This chain's CDR3 is CASSQGRAEQYF. CDR3 sequence (DNA): TGTGCCAGCAGCCAAGGGAGGGCCGAGCAGTACTTC. The chain recombines TRBV14 with TRBJ2-7, with D possibly matching TRBD2 (6 bases). Trimming took off 1 base at V and 6 bases at J, with 7 bases between the two ends. This CDR3 region has 12 residues. Germline CDR1 and CDR2: SGHDN and FVKESK.

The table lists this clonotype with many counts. CDR3 region: CASSQDDRGTDTQYF. The CDR3 DNA is TGCGCCAGCAGCCAAGATGACAGGGGCACAGATACGCAGTATTTT. The chain links TRBV4-3 to TRBJ2-3, with 7 bases lining up with TRBD1. Germline lookup yields CDR1 LGHNA and CDR2 YSLEER. V trimming: 0 bases; J trimming: 1 base; junction bases outside the gene matches: 1. This CDR3 is 15 amino acids long.

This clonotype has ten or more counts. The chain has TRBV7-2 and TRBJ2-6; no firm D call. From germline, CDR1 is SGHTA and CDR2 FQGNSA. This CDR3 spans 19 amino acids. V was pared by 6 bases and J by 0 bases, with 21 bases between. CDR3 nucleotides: TGTGCCAGCAGGGGGTTTGGGAACCCGGAAGCCTCTGGGGCCAACGTCCTGACTTTC. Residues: CASRGFGNPEASGANVLTF.

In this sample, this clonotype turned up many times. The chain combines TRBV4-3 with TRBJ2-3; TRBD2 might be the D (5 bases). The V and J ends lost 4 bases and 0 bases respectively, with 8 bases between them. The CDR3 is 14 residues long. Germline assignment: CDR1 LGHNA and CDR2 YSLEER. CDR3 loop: CASSRSGSTDTQYF. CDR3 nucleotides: TGCGCCAGCAGCCGGTCGGGAAGCACAGATACGCAGTATTTT.

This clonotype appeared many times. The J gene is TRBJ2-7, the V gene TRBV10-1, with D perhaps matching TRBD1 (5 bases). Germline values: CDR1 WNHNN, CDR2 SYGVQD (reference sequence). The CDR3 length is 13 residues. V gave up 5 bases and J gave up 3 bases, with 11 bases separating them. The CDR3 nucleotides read TGCGCCAGCAGTTCTACTACAGGCTACGAGCAGTACTTC. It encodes CASSSTTGYEQYF.